This T cell receptor (beta chain) derives from a study of shared clonotypes between healthy human individuals (dated by TCRdb to the early 2020s). The study in broad terms: Two women and a few men aged 18 to 49 years were included in the cohort. For each donor, CD4 naive and CD4 memory were each given three plates, CD8 naive was given two plates, and CD8 memory was given one plate. To estimate repertoire size and how much clonotype sharing occurs between individuals, the study deeply sequenced the blood TCR repertoires of five or six healthy adults. To increase sequencing depth and limit assay-specific biases, TCR repertoire library preparation and sequencing were carried out by different laboratories using diverse techniques. Per donor, leukapheresis produced somewhere between about 0.94 and 9 billion PBMCs. General conclusions and limits of the study: Based on pairwise subsampling, the degree of clonotype sharing among donors was expected to be affected by sequencing depth. Even with the large sequencing depth, rarefaction of the sorted-subset datasets indicated that sequencing was incomplete. The genetic and exposure-history diversity represented was limited by the small number of donors. Larger estimated clonotype richness was generally found for naive subsets than for memory subsets. Sampling was restricted to blood, and TCR repertoires in tissue are likely to differ from TCR repertoires in blood. Compared with non-shared clonotypes, the clonotypes found in all four sorted-subset donors had higher generation probabilities. About 5% of naive CD4, 3.5% of naive CD8, around 2.3% of memory CD4, and roughly 0.4% of memory CD8 clonotypes were shared across a few donors.

Using the deep immunoSEQ assay, multiplex PCR amplified TCR CDR3 regions from genomic DNA. Genomic DNA extracted from each cell subset was distributed evenly over all wells of several immunoSEQ 96-well plates, and each plate served as one replicate. For sorted subsets, each replicate PCR was loaded with 200 ng genomic DNA, equivalent to 30,000 or so T cell genomes. Purified libraries were measured with a Qubit 3.0 fluorometer, size-checked on a Bioanalyzer 2100, and measured again with the KAPA Library Quantification kit. Each immunoSEQ 96-well plate was sequenced on its own single-read 150-cycle Illumina NextSeq 550 flow cell. In the original analysis: Because the immunoSEQ output held only junctional sequences and lacked quality scores, the filtering could not match the filtering applied to full-length reads. Sequences were annotated with PyIR, a Python wrapper for IgBLAST v1.9, using IMGT germline references to assign V/J genes and CDR3. Reads were removed for weak V/J assignments (E-value above 1e-6), missing CDR3, stop codons, out-of-frame junctions, or ambiguous translated residues. A V3J clonotype was defined by an identical inferred V gene, J gene, and CDR3 amino acid sequence. The percentage overlap between two repertoires was calculated by dividing the number of shared unique clonotypes by the size of the smaller repertoire. RTK rarefaction, the Chao1 estimator, and Recon v2.1 estimates of unobserved clonotypes were used to assess repertoire richness. For all TCRbeta clonotypes obtained by the gDNA method from a few donors, generation probabilities were computed with OLGA. TCRdb stores this immuneACCESS table with in-frame sequences only. Part of the clones is absent; in the studies checked, under half of the shortfall reflects unresolved V genes, and no reason is known for the rest. The DNA was the basis for D and trimming; V, J and clone size are from that table. The sample includes some 1.4 million clones, with roughly 96% observed a single time. Of the sample, over 1% is held by the ten largest clones.

Turning to this clone: Its antigen remains undetermined. The input lacks base qualities; no much larger clone sits a single base away.

Donors were healthy HIV-negative adults with no recently reported acute infections or vaccinations. Every donor was a Caucasian adult residing in Nashville, Tennessee, USA. CD4+ T cells were enriched by magnetic negative selection, after which naive cells were positively selected on CD45RA and the negative fraction was taken as the memory subset. Blood was obtained by leukapheresis, after which PBMCs were separated by Ficoll-Histopaque density gradient centrifugation and cryopreserved in liquid nitrogen vapor phase. Analytical flow cytometry was used to check the purity and quantity of each magnetically sorted T cell population. Each sorted fraction had its genomic DNA isolated and then quantified by UV absorbance on a Nanodrop 2000c. The CDR3 spans 16 residues, from the cysteine through the phenylalanine. The kept DNA is CDR3 alone, 48 bases in frame from the first base. CDR1 is given as SGHTA and CDR2 as FQGNSA, both from the germline V gene. The V end loses 3 bases and the J end loses 3 bases, and a stretch of 15 bases separates them.

The TCR was taken from a man aged 30 to 45 in good health. Sequencing used naive CD4+ T cells sorted from blood. This specimen's cell subset or site label, per the study, means: CD45RA+ positively selected. The V and J genes are TRBV7-2 and TRBJ2-4; a tentative D match to TRBD1 spans 5 bases. The nucleotides are TGTGCCAGCAGCTTGGATGGGGCGCTCGGCAAAAACATTCAGTACTTC. Translated, it reads CASSLDGALGKNIQYF. This CDR3, with the reference TRBV7-2 and TRBJ2-4 proteins standing in past its ends, gives the full variable domain GAGVSQSPSNKVTEKGKDVELRCDPISGHTALYWYRQSLGQGLEFLIYFQGNSAPDKSGLPSDRFSAERTGGSVSTLTIQRTQQEDSAVYLCASSLDGALGKNIQYFGAGTRLSVL.